The T cell receptor (beta chain) under discussion was sequenced for a study of blood T cell repertoires in COVID-19 (dated by TCRdb to about 2020). Looking at the study overall: The collaborator samples originated in the United States, Italy and Spain and spanned the acute and convalescent phases of COVID-19. The material from the prospective study consisted of cDNA or gDNA derived from T cells, B-cell-depleted T cells, or PBMCs. The dataset comprised deeply sampled blood TCRbeta repertoires from subjects exposed to, actively infected with, or recovered from COVID-19. The repertoires were made available in a free public database intended to serve as a resource for research on the immune response to SARS-CoV-2. Samples came from the ongoing ImmuneRACE study (first 160 participants) plus 1,254 subjects from 6 global collaborators. The sample metadata nearly always contained a de-identified subject ID, COVID-19 status, age in years and sex. HLA class I and class II types, where available, came from metadata supplied by the sample provider rather than from assay-based typing.

The germline V gene provides CDR1 MGHDK and CDR2 SYGVNS. There are 15 amino acids in the CDR3, from cysteine to phenylalanine inclusive. The entry retains the CDR3 DNA only, 45 bases that are in frame from base 1. V was cut back by 4 bases and J by 4 bases, leaving a gap of 16 bases between them. The paper's findings and limits, for the study overall: Clinical and demographic metadata were provided uncurated, with the amount varying by source and participant.

As to this clone: What antigen it recognizes has not been identified. Per-base qualities were not stored, and no clone one base away is much larger.

TCRbeta CDR3 regions were amplified from genomic DNA using the immunoSEQ Assay, a bias-controlled multiplex PCR. Per the source publication's procedure: The number of nucleated cells in each sample was estimated by amplification of reference gene primers within the assay. Sequence reads were collapsed and filtered to measure the absolute abundance of every unique TCRbeta CDR3 rearrangement. Productive Simpson clonality was computed per sample as the square root of Simpson's diversity index over productive rearrangements. TCRdb limited this immuneACCESS table to in-frame rearrangements with V and J called. A share of clones is missing; checked studies link under half to unresolved V genes, and the rest is unexplained. The V and J calls and clone size were taken over from that table, and D and trimming were inferred from the DNA. For this sample the table gives under 200,000 clones, of which about 88% were detected only once. The ten largest account for roughly 7% of the sample.

Collaborating institutions collected whole blood in K2EDTA tubes following their own protocols. Collaborator samples were shipped for TCRbeta analysis as frozen whole blood, isolated PBMCs, or DNA extracted from either sample type. This sequence originates from a woman aged 80 or over in a cohort sampled during active or convalescent COVID-19. The rearrangement joined TRBV25-1 to TRBJ1-2; tentative D gene TRBD1, with 6 bases matching. Sequenced input: peripheral blood. The DNA reads as follows: TGTGCCAGCAGTGGACGGACAGTGCGGCCCTATGGCTACACCTTC. Translation gives CASSGRTVRPYGYTF.